A selection of T cell receptor beta chains follows, all from one sample in a study of siplizumab effects on memory and regulatory T cells. The repertoire was sequenced with immunoSEQ multiplex PCR; TCRdb's copy has only in-frame clones and lacks some. In the table there are around 110,000 clones, roughly 94% of which are singletons. The sequenced sample consisted of non-Treg CD4+ T cells sorted from blood. These receptor sequences come from a human donor in good health. Each CDR3 is given with its conserved first and last residue. The order of the fields is D gene, clone size, J gene, V gene, CDR3 DNA, CDR3 protein. The D gene is left open where the match is weak. The listing skips clone size in some rows; elsewhere it reads once, few, many or a size class.

d_gene: .; abundance: .; j_gene: TRBJ2-4; v_gene: TRBV18; CDR3nt: TGTGCCAGCTCATCCGATTTAGCCAAAAACATTCAGTACTTC; CDR3aa: CASSSDLAKNIQYF
d_gene: TRBD1; abundance: once; j_gene: TRBJ1-2; v_gene: TRBV7-9; CDR3nt: TGTGCCAGCAGCTCGTTAACAGGGGGTGATAACTATGGCTACACCTTC; CDR3aa: CASSSLTGGDNYGYTF
d_gene: .; abundance: .; j_gene: TRBJ1-1; v_gene: TRBV7-9; CDR3nt: TGTGCCAGCAGCTTAGATGGACTGACGGGCACTGAAGCTTTCTTT; CDR3aa: CASSLDGLTGTEAFF
d_gene: TRBD1; abundance: once; j_gene: TRBJ2-3; v_gene: TRBV9; CDR3nt: TGTGCCAGCAGCGCCCCGAGGACAGGGACTAGCACAGATACGCAGTATTTT; CDR3aa: CASSAPRTGTSTDTQYF
d_gene: .; abundance: .; j_gene: TRBJ2-5; v_gene: TRBV7-9; CDR3nt: TGTGCCAGCAGCTTGGGGGGTAGATGGGTGGAGACCCAGTACTTC; CDR3aa: CASSLGGRWVETQYF
d_gene: TRBD1; abundance: .; j_gene: TRBJ2-1; v_gene: TRBV10-1; CDR3nt: TGCGCCAGCAGTGAGCCCCAGGGGAAGCAGGGGGCAGTTGAGCAGTTCTTC; CDR3aa: CASSEPQGKQGAVEQFF
d_gene: .; abundance: .; j_gene: TRBJ2-7; v_gene: TRBV6-1; CDR3nt: TGTGCCAGCAGTGCCCGGCGGGCAGGCGAGCAGTACTTC; CDR3aa: CASSARRAGEQYF
d_gene: .; abundance: .; j_gene: TRBJ2-1; v_gene: TRBV18; CDR3nt: TGTGCCAGCTCTTCGACAGGTTACAATGAGCAGTTCTTC; CDR3aa: CASSSTGYNEQFF
d_gene: .; abundance: .; j_gene: TRBJ2-7; v_gene: TRBV6-5; CDR3nt: TGTGCCAGCAGTTACCACACAACAGGGCCCTTGGGGGAGCAGTACTTC; CDR3aa: CASSYHTTGPLGEQYF
d_gene: .; abundance: .; j_gene: TRBJ2-2; v_gene: TRBV7-6; CDR3nt: TGTGCCAGCAGCCCTCAGGGAGTCGGGGAGCTGTTTTTT; CDR3aa: CASSPQGVGELFF
d_gene: TRBD2; abundance: .; j_gene: TRBJ2-7; v_gene: TRBV28; CDR3nt: TGTGCCAGCAGTTCGTACTCGGGGACTAGCGGCTCCTACGAGCAGTACTTC; CDR3aa: CASSSYSGTSGSYEQYF
d_gene: .; abundance: .; j_gene: TRBJ1-2; v_gene: TRBV6-5; CDR3nt: TGTGCCAGCAGCGACGGGGCTACCTATGGCTACACCTTC; CDR3aa: CASSDGATYGYTF
d_gene: TRBD2; abundance: .; j_gene: TRBJ2-1; v_gene: TRBV27; CDR3nt: TGTGCCAGCGGACGACTAGCGGGAGGGACCTACAATGAGCAGTTCTTC; CDR3aa: CASGRLAGGTYNEQFF
d_gene: .; abundance: .; j_gene: TRBJ2-1; v_gene: TRBV7-3; CDR3nt: TGTGCCAGCAGCTCCTTTGACTACAATGAGCAGTTCTTC; CDR3aa: CASSSFDYNEQFF
d_gene: .; abundance: .; j_gene: TRBJ2-7; v_gene: TRBV18; CDR3nt: TGTGCCAGCTCAGGAACGAGGAGCTACGAGCAGTACTTC; CDR3aa: CASSGTRSYEQYF
d_gene: .; abundance: .; j_gene: TRBJ2-3; v_gene: TRBV30; CDR3nt: TGTGCCTGGAGTGTTAACCTTCCTCCAGATACGCAGTATTTT; CDR3aa: CAWSVNLPPDTQYF
d_gene: TRBD1; abundance: .; j_gene: TRBJ2-7; v_gene: TRBV4-2; CDR3nt: TGTGCCAGCAGCCAAGATTCGGGGACAGGGAATGAGCAGTACTTC; CDR3aa: CASSQDSGTGNEQYF
d_gene: TRBD1; abundance: .; j_gene: TRBJ1-2; v_gene: TRBV5-8; CDR3nt: TGTGCCAGCAGCTTCGCAGTGACAGGGTCAGCTAACTATGGCTACACCTTC; CDR3aa: CASSFAVTGSANYGYTF
d_gene: .; abundance: .; j_gene: TRBJ2-3; v_gene: TRBV18; CDR3nt: TGTGCCAGCTCACCACGGGCGATCGCAGATACGCAGTATTTT; CDR3aa: CASSPRAIADTQYF
d_gene: TRBD2; abundance: .; j_gene: TRBJ2-2; v_gene: TRBV19; CDR3nt: TGTGCCAGTATTCATTGGGCGGGAGACACCGGGGAGCTGTTTTTT; CDR3aa: CASIHWAGDTGELFF
d_gene: .; abundance: .; j_gene: TRBJ1-4; v_gene: TRBV10-3; CDR3nt: TGTGCCATCAGGGCCAGGGACGGTGAAAAACTGTTTTTT; CDR3aa: CAIRARDGEKLFF
d_gene: .; abundance: .; j_gene: TRBJ2-7; v_gene: TRBV5-1; CDR3nt: TGCGCCAGCAGCTTGCGTCCAGGAAGTAGCGGCCTAACCTACGAGCAGTACTTC; CDR3aa: CASSLRPGSSGLTYEQYF
d_gene: .; abundance: .; j_gene: TRBJ1-3; v_gene: TRBV7-9; CDR3nt: TGTGCCAGCATGGGCCCGGCGACCTCTGGAAACACCATATATTTT; CDR3aa: CASMGPATSGNTIYF
d_gene: TRBD1; abundance: .; j_gene: TRBJ1-2; v_gene: TRBV6-5; CDR3nt: TGTGCCAGCAGCCGCGGACAGGATACTAACTATGGCTACACCTTC; CDR3aa: CASSRGQDTNYGYTF
d_gene: TRBD1; abundance: .; j_gene: TRBJ1-1; v_gene: TRBV19; CDR3nt: TGTGCCAGTAGTCCGAGGACAGGGAACACTGAAGCTTTCTTT; CDR3aa: CASSPRTGNTEAFF
d_gene: .; abundance: once; j_gene: TRBJ2-2; v_gene: TRBV5-6; CDR3nt: TGTGCCAGCAACGGTATTGGAAGCCCCGCCACCGGGGAGCTGTTTTTT; CDR3aa: CASNGIGSPATGELFF
d_gene: .; abundance: .; j_gene: TRBJ2-2; v_gene: TRBV2; CDR3nt: TGTGCCAGCAGTGAAGTAGCGACGAACACCGGGGAGCTGTTTTTT; CDR3aa: CASSEVATNTGELFF
d_gene: .; abundance: .; j_gene: TRBJ2-3; v_gene: TRBV5-1; CDR3nt: TGCGCCAGCAGCTTGGCCCTGGGGATCACAGATACGCAGTATTTT; CDR3aa: CASSLALGITDTQYF
d_gene: .; abundance: .; j_gene: TRBJ1-5; v_gene: TRBV7-3; CDR3nt: TGTGCCTGCCGGAGGAATAGCAATCAGCCCCAGCATTTT; CDR3aa: CACRRNSNQPQHF